Following are 22 T cell receptor beta chains from one sample sequenced in a study of siplizumab effects on memory and regulatory T cells. The table came from immunoSEQ multiplex PCR; TCRdb's copy has only in-frame clones and leaves some out. The profile shows 100,000 or so clones, around nine tenths of them singletons. Input material: CD4+ T cells sorted from blood. The receptor set was obtained from a human donor in good health.

This chain joins TRBV2 and TRBJ2-1; 14 nucleotides match TRBD2. V dropped 1 base and J dropped 9; count of bases not matched to a gene: 8. CDR1 and CDR2 (germline): SNHLY, FYNNEI. The CDR3 is 17 amino acids. The CDR3 sequence: CASSEGLAGGPMSEQFF. Written as DNA, the CDR3 is TGTGCCAGCAGTGAAGGACTAGCGGGAGGGCCGATGTCTGAGCAGTTCTTC.

The rearrangement uses TRBV7-2 and TRBJ2-7; TRBD1 matches at 9 bases. The CDR3 is 14 residues long. CDR1 and CDR2 (germline): SGHTA, FQGNSA. V was clipped by 4 bases and J by 1 base; unmatched bases: 2. The CDR3 DNA reads TGTGCCAGCAGCTCGGACAGGGGTTCCTACGAGCAGTACTTC. Its protein is CASSSDRGSYEQYF.

The chain uses TRBV6-1 and TRBJ2-1; perhaps TRBD1 as D (6 bases). The CDR3 has 13 residues. Germline loops: CDR1 MNHNS, CDR2 SASEGT. V was shortened by 4 bases and J by 7 bases, with 11 bases between the two germline ends. The CDR3 DNA reads as TGTGCCAGCAGTGTAGAAAGGGGGAATGAGCAGTTCTTC. Translating gives CASSVERGNEQFF.

This sequence joins TRBV2 and TRBJ1-3, with TRBD1 matching over 8 bases. Germline loops: CDR1 SNHLY, CDR2 FYNNEI. With 8 bases clipped from V and 4 bases from J, the junction kept 7 bases outside the gene matches. The CDR3 runs 14 residues. CDR3 sequence: CASLGQGAGNTIYF. The CDR3 nucleotides are TGTGCCAGCCTAGGCCAGGGGGCAGGAAACACCATATATTTT.

The chain links TRBV4-1 to TRBJ2-3; TRBD2 might be the D (5 bases). The CDR3 spans 18 residues. Trimming took 1 base from V and 2 from J, leaving 19 bases between them. Germline assignment: CDR1 MGHRA and CDR2 YSYEKL. CDR3 region: CASSQGSQVSAATDTQYF. The CDR3 DNA is TGCGCCAGCAGCCAAGGGAGCCAGGTTAGCGCTGCCACAGATACGCAGTATTTT.

The DNA of the CDR3 is TGTGCCAGCAGCTCCTCCGGCACTGAAGCTTTCTTT. Amino acids: CASSSSGTEAFF. The V call is TRBV28, the J call TRBJ1-1; D is unclear. The CDR3 loop spans 12 amino acids. Germline CDR1 MDHEN, CDR2 SYDVKM. V lost 6 bases and J lost 4, with 9 bases in between. The whole variable domain, filled in from reference TRBV28 and TRBJ1-1, reads DVKVTQSSRYLVKRTGEKVFLECVQDMDHENMFWYRQDPGLGLRLIYFSYDVKMKEKGDIPEGYSVSREKKERFSLILESASTNQTSMYLCASSSSGTEAFFGQGTRLTVV.

V is TRBV7-2 and J is TRBJ2-7, with D unresolved. CDR3 length equals 13 residues. V was pared by 5 bases and J by 5 bases, with 13 bases between. Germline CDR1 SGHTA, CDR2 FQGNSA. The CDR3 nucleotides read TGTGCCAGCAGCGCCTTTAAGGGTAACGAGCAGTACTTC. Its protein is CASSAFKGNEQYF.

The V call is TRBV10-3, the J call TRBJ1-1; TRBD1 might be the D (6 bases). This CDR3 region has 16 residues. The germline CDR1 and CDR2 sequences are ENHRY and SYGVKD. Trimming removed 0 bases at V and 0 bases at J, with 11 bases between. The CDR3 sequence: CAISESQGMMNTEAFF. CDR3 nucleotide sequence: TGTGCCATCAGTGAGTCGCAGGGGATGATGAACACTGAAGCTTTCTTT.

This chain uses TRBV18 with TRBJ2-3, with a possible D match to TRBD2 (5 bases). The CDR3 extends over 16 amino acids. Trimming stripped 1 base from V and 5 bases from J, with 16 bases between. Germline V lookup: CDR1 KGHSH, CDR2 LQKENI. The DNA for the CDR3 is TGTGCCAGCTCACCACTCGAGGGAGTTGGGATAGATACGCAGTATTTT. This sequence encodes CASSPLEGVGIDTQYF.

The chain employs TRBV28 and TRBJ1-1, with D perhaps matching TRBD1 (5 bases). V was trimmed by 3 bases and J by 5 bases, leaving 13 bases between them. The CDR3 sequence is 14 residues long. Germline CDR1 MDHEN, CDR2 SYDVKM. The DNA for the CDR3 is TGTGCCAGCAGTTTGGTAGGATGGGGGACTGAAGCTTTCTTT. Translated, it gives CASSLVGWGTEAFF.

The V gene is TRBV7-6, the J gene TRBJ1-3; 10 bases align to TRBD1. Per germline, CDR1 SGHVS and CDR2 FNYEAQ. The CDR3 totals 18 residues. V trimming: 1 base; J trimming: 4 bases; junction bases outside the gene matches: 10. CDR3 amino acids: CASSLGFRDRGRGNTIYF. CDR3 sequence (DNA): TGTGCCAGCAGCTTAGGCTTCCGGGACAGGGGTCGGGGAAACACCATATATTTT. The full variable domain, completed using reference TRBV7-6 and TRBJ1-3, is GAGVSQSPRYKVTKRGQDVALRCDPISGHVSLYWYRQALGQGPEFLTYFNYEAQQDKSGLPNDRFSAERPEGSISTLTIQRTEQRDSAMYRCASSLGFRDRGRGNTIYFGEGSWLTVV.

The chain has TRBV5-5 and TRBJ2-2, with D tentatively TRBD1 or TRBD2 (5 bases each). Germline CDR1 and CDR2: SGHKS and YYEKEE (reference sequence). Trimming shortened V by 6 bases and J by 6 bases, and 30 bases separated the two germline ends. CDR3 length: 19 amino acids. CDR3 residues: CASNTLSPRGLTFAGELFF. The CDR3 DNA follows: TGTGCCAGCAACACCCTGTCCCCGAGGGGTCTTACGTTCGCCGGGGAGCTGTTTTTT.

The V call is TRBV25-1, the J call TRBJ2-1; D is possibly TRBD1 (5 bases). This CDR3 spans 13 amino acids. CDR1 is MGHDK and CDR2 is SYGVNS in the germline V gene. Trimming removed 0 bases from V and 15 bases from J, with 15 bases in between. CDR3 residues: CASSEYPQGLRFF. CDR3 in DNA: TGTGCCAGCAGTGAATATCCCCAGGGCTTGCGGTTCTTC.

The rearrangement uses TRBV7-8 and TRBJ2-7; 7 positions match TRBD2. The CDR3 has 14 residues. V lost 4 bases, J lost 2 bases, and 5 bases stayed unmatched. The germline V gene has CDR1 SGHVS and CDR2 FQNEAQ. For the CDR3, the DNA is TGTGCCAGCAGCTCCAGAGCGGGACCCTACGAGCAGTACTTC. Its translation is CASSSRAGPYEQYF.

The V gene is TRBV7-3, the J gene TRBJ2-7; 9 bases match TRBD2. The germline gives CDR1 SGHTA, CDR2 FQGTGA. The junction had 7 bases not matched to a gene; V was cut back by 4 bases and J by 6 bases. This CDR3 spans 14 amino acids. CDR3 protein: CASSSGSGRVEQYF. CDR3 nucleotides: TGTGCCAGCAGCTCCGGTAGCGGGAGAGTCGAGCAGTACTTC.

V gene TRBV5-4 combines with J gene TRBJ2-7, with 9 bases aligning to TRBD1. The CDR3 totals 15 residues. Trimming cost V 4 bases and J 5 bases; bases outside gene matches: 10. Germline V CDR1 and CDR2: SGHNT, YYREEE (reference sequence). In DNA, the CDR3 is TGTGCCAGCAGCCGCTCCGGGACAGGGTTCCACGAGCAGTACTTC. Its translation: CASSRSGTGFHEQYF.

J is TRBJ2-1 and V is TRBV10-3; perhaps TRBD1 as D (6 bases). The CDR3 is 16 amino acids. V lost 10 bases and J lost 12, with 31 bases in between. Looked up from germline, CDR1 is ENHRY and CDR2 is SYGVKD. CDR3 coding DNA: TGTGCCACCGGGAACGGAGTCGGGACAACAGGGATTTTGCAGTTCTTC. This sequence encodes CATGNGVGTTGILQFF.

The rearrangement links TRBV14 to TRBJ2-3; D possibly corresponds to TRBD2 (5 bases). This CDR3 has 19 amino acids. V shed 0 bases and J shed 0 bases, with 19 bases lying between them. Germline CDR1 and CDR2: SGHDN and FVKESK. CDR3 sequence: CASSQEGWGAETSTDTQYF. As DNA, the CDR3 is TGTGCCAGCAGCCAAGAGGGATGGGGAGCGGAGACTAGCACAGATACGCAGTATTTT.

This rearrangement joins TRBV4-1 to TRBJ2-3, with D uncertain. CDR3 size: 12 residues. V was pared by 3 bases and J by 4 bases, with 5 bases between. Germline lookup yields CDR1 MGHRA and CDR2 YSYEKL. This chain's CDR3 is CASSHVADTQYF. CDR3 in DNA: TGCGCCAGCAGCCACGTGGCAGATACGCAGTATTTT.

The V gene is TRBV5-6, the J gene TRBJ2-3; 12 bases agree with TRBD1. V lost 5 bases to trimming and J lost 4 bases; unmatched junction nucleotides: 5. This CDR3 has 15 amino acids. Germline assignment: CDR1 SGHDT and CDR2 YYEEEE. DNA for the CDR3: TGTGCCAGCAGTGCCGGGACAGGGGGCGCAGATACGCAGTATTTT. Translating gives CASSAGTGGADTQYF.

The table lists this clone with a count of one. CDR3 coding DNA: TGTGCCAGCAGCGGCCCCGTTCCCGGGGAGCTGTTTTTT. This codes for CASSGPVPGELFF. The chain links TRBV7-7 to TRBJ2-2; D is unresolved. This CDR3 has 13 residues. Trimming shortened V by 5 bases and J by 6 bases, and 10 bases separated the two germline ends. Germline V CDR1 and CDR2: SSHAT, FNYEAQ (reference sequence).

The chain is built from TRBV7-2 and TRBJ2-7, with D perhaps TRBD2 (6 bases). The CDR3 length is 13 residues. Trimming shortened V by 8 bases and J by 3 bases, and 14 bases separated the two germline ends. Germline V gene lookup returns CDR1 SGHTA and CDR2 FQGNSA. The CDR3 sequence is CASGTGSYYEQYF. In DNA form, the CDR3 reads TGTGCCAGCGGGACTGGATCTTACTACGAGCAGTACTTC.